The T cell receptor beta chain under discussion was sequenced for a study of T cell changes during pregnancy in multiple sclerosis (dated by TCRdb to between 2018 and 2020). General notes on the study: The study looked at changes in the T cell repertoire across pregnancy in women with multiple sclerosis.

Remarks on this clone: Its specific antigen is unknown. It has no much larger one-base neighbor in the sample; base qualities were not kept.

Library preparation was by the immunoSEQ multiplex PCR assay. TCRdb carries this immuneACCESS record with in-frame sequences only. Its versions omit some clonotypes, under half of them owing to an unresolved V gene in the studies checked, with the rest unexplained. The sample data list under 70,000 clones, and 90% of these were observed just once. The ten largest account for about 6.4% of the sample. The germline V gene encodes CDR1 ENHRY and CDR2 SYGVKD. The CDR3 sequence holds 13 residues, the cysteine and phenylalanine included. The entry retains the CDR3 DNA only, 39 bases that are in frame from base 1. Germline trimming amounts to 8 bases on V and 6 bases on J, with 7 as the count of junction bases outside the gene matches.

Recombination connected TRBV10-3 to TRBJ1-1; 9 nucleotides in the junction match TRBD1. This sequence originates from a female donor in good health, enrolled as a control in a pregnancy study. Specimen: peripheral blood, collected in the third trimester of pregnancy. Read as DNA, the sequence is TGTGCCATCGGGGGACAGGGAATTCCTGAAGCTTTCTTT. Its protein reads: CAIGGQGIPEAFF.